These 15 T cell receptor beta chains were sequenced from one sample in a study of cytomegalovirus exposure and HLA in healthy donors. This PCR relied on a set of 60 Vbeta primers and 13 Jbeta primers. Sequencing was performed with immunoSEQ multiplex PCR; in TCRdb, only in-frame clones are kept and a portion is missing. The sample lists about 160,000 clones, around three quarters seen once, with less than 8.5% in the top ten. Sequenced sample: PBMCs. Receptors originate from a man between 40 and 49 years old in good health and CMV-seropositive.

This clone was seen a handful of times. Here the CDR3 DNA reads TGTGCCAGCAGCTATGACAGGGGGCGCGAGCAGTACTTC. This translates into CASSYDRGREQYF. The rearrangement uses TRBV7-2 and TRBJ2-7, with 10 positions matching TRBD1. CDR1 SGHTA and CDR2 FQGNSA come from the germline V gene. V lost 4 bases, J lost 6 bases, and 3 bases stayed unmatched. The CDR3 covers 13 residues.

This clone was found a few times. The same CDR3 can be traced to other DNA sequences in this sample. This chain joins TRBV2 and TRBJ2-3, with TRBD1 matching 10 bases. Trimming at V came to 6 bases and at J to 4 bases, leaving 4 bases not matched to a gene. CDR3 size: 14 residues. Germline V gives CDR1 SNHLY, CDR2 FYNNEI. CDR3 region: CASSSGTGADTQYF. Here the CDR3 DNA reads TGTGCCAGCAGCTCCGGGACAGGGGCAGATACGCAGTATTTT.

The chain recombines TRBV6-6 with TRBJ2-4, with TRBD1 identical over 8 bases. The CDR3 contains 16 residues. Germline CDR1 and CDR2: MNHNY and SVGAGI (reference sequence). V trimming: 4 bases; J trimming: 3 bases; junction bases outside the gene matches: 8. CDR3 in amino acids: CASSSTGVRFKNIQYF. The CDR3 nucleotides are TGTGCCAGCAGTTCGACAGGGGTGCGATTCAAAAACATTCAGTACTTC.

J is TRBJ2-5 and V is TRBV7-9; D is perhaps TRBD2 (6 bases). The DNA end is more similar to TRBJ2-7, so the J call may be wrong. Germline CDR1 is SEHNR and CDR2 is FQNEAQ (reference sequence). The CDR3 contains 14 residues. CDR3 sequence (DNA): TGTGCCAGCAGCCCCCCGGGGGTCTCCTACGAGCAGTACTTC. Protein product: CASSPPGVSYEQYF.

The rearrangement uses TRBV7-3 and TRBJ1-2, with a tentative D call TRBD1 (6 bases). The CDR3 is 14 amino acids. Germline loops: CDR1 SGHTA, CDR2 FQGTGA. With 5 bases removed from V and 8 bases from J, the gap between germline ends came to 18 bases. The CDR3 sequence: CASSATPQGPGYTF. CDR3 DNA sequence: TGTGCCAGCAGCGCAACCCCACAGGGACCCGGCTACACCTTC.

The V call is TRBV11-2, the J call TRBJ2-7; 8 bases fit TRBD2. The germline V gene has CDR1 SGHAT and CDR2 FQNNGV. The CDR3 contains 14 residues. Trimming took 7 bases from V and 2 from J; bases not matched to a gene: 7. The CDR3 loop is CASNPGGGPYEQYF. The CDR3 nucleotides are TGTGCCAGCAATCCCGGGGGGGGGCCCTACGAGCAGTACTTC.

The chain is built from TRBV9 and TRBJ2-3, with D maybe TRBD2 (5 bases). The CDR3 covers 18 residues. The V end lost 0 bases, the J end lost 2 bases, and 19 bases lay between the germline ends. Germline CDR1 reads SGDLS; CDR2 reads YYNGEE. CDR3 residues: CASSVVGHGVAPTDTQYF. The CDR3, as DNA: TGTGCCAGCAGCGTAGTGGGTCACGGGGTAGCTCCCACAGATACGCAGTATTTT.

The V call is TRBV19, the J call TRBJ1-5; no firm D call. The germline V gene has CDR1 LNHDA and CDR2 SQIVND (reference sequence). The CDR3 length is 14 residues. V gave up 3 bases and J gave up 3 bases, with 9 bases separating them. CDR3 DNA: TGTGCCAGTAGTATGTGGCAAACCAATCAGCCCCAGCATTTT. This gives the protein CASSMWQTNQPQHF.

This chain links TRBV9 with TRBJ1-2; 10 nucleotides match TRBD1. CDR3 length: 14 residues. Germline CDR1 reads SGDLS; CDR2 reads YYNGEE. V shed 0 bases, J shed 4 bases, and the junction held 0 bases outside the gene matches. The CDR3 region has the DNA TGTGCCAGCAGCGTAGGGACAGGGGGCTATGGCTACACCTTC. Amino acid sequence: CASSVGTGGYGYTF.

The chain recombines TRBV7-8 with TRBJ2-7; TRBD1 agrees at 8 bases. This CDR3 contains 14 residues. The J segment lost 3 bases and the V segment lost 5 bases, leaving 6 bases of the junction unmatched. Germline CDR1 and CDR2: SGHVS and FQNEAQ. CDR3: CASSLGDRNYEQYF. The DNA of the CDR3 is TGTGCCAGCAGCCTCGGGGACAGGAACTACGAGCAGTACTTC.

This clone was counted only a few times. V gene TRBV6-5 combines with J gene TRBJ2-2; 12 bases are a match to TRBD2. The trim removed 6 bases at V and 3 bases at J, leaving 2 bases unmatched. The CDR3 is 15 residues long. The germline V gene encodes CDR1 MNHEY and CDR2 SVGAGI. CDR3 amino acids: CASSRLAGDTGELFF. The CDR3 DNA sequence: TGTGCCAGCAGCAGACTAGCGGGGGACACCGGGGAGCTGTTTTTT.

The CDR3 loop reads CSVVSSNQPQHF. The CDR3 DNA is TGCAGCGTTGTCTCGAGCAATCAGCCCCAGCATTTT. The chain is built from TRBV29-1 and TRBJ1-5; D remains ambiguous. Germline V lookup: CDR1 SQVTM, CDR2 ANQGSEA. This CDR3 has 12 residues. Trimming cost V 4 bases and J 1 base, with 5 bases left between them.

V and J are TRBV5-4 and TRBJ1-1, with 10 bases that match TRBD1. V lost 0 bases and J lost 4; bases outside the gene matches: 6. This CDR3 region has 16 residues. Germline V gene lookup returns CDR1 SGHNT and CDR2 YYREEE (reference sequence). The CDR3 sequence: CASSLGAGQGITEAFF. The CDR3 DNA follows: TGTGCCAGCAGCTTGGGCGCGGGACAGGGGATCACTGAAGCTTTCTTT.

The J gene is TRBJ1-3, the V gene TRBV6-5; D is ambiguous. Trimming left V 4 bases short and J 0 bases short, with 10 bases between. In germline, CDR1 is MNHEY, CDR2 SVGAGI. The CDR3 consists of 15 residues. The CDR3 nucleotides are TGTGCCAGCAGTTTAACACGGGGCTCTGGAAACACCATATATTTT. Amino acids: CASSLTRGSGNTIYF.

This clone was seen only a few times. The chain uses TRBV29-1 and TRBJ1-5; 8 bases are a match to TRBD1. The CDR3 is 15 residues long. V was pared by 2 bases and J by 7 bases, with 10 bases of the junction left unmatched. Germline loops: CDR1 SQVTM, CDR2 ANQGSEA. DNA of the CDR3: TGCAGCGTTGAACTTGGACAGGGTGCGGGCCAGCCCCAGCATTTT. Protein: CSVELGQGAGQPQHF. The full variable domain, rest sourced from reference TRBV29-1 and TRBJ1-5, is SAVISQKPSRDICQRGTSLTIQCQVDSQVTMMFWYRQQPGQSLTLIATANQGSEATYESGFVIDKFPISRPNLTFSTLTVSNMSPEDSSIYLCSVELGQGAGQPQHFGDGTRLSIL.